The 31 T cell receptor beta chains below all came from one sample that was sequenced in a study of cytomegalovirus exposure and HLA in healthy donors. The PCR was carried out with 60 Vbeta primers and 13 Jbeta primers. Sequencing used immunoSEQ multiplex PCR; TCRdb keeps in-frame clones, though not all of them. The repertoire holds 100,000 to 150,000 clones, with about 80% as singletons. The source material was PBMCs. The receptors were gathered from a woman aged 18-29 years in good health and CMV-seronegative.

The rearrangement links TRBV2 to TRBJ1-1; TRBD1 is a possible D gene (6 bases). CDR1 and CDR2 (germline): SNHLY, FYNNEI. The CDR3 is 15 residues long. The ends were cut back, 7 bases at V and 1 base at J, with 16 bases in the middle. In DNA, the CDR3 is TGTGCCAGCACCCCCACAGGGCTGGGGAACACTGAAGCTTTCTTT. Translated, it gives CASTPTGLGNTEAFF.

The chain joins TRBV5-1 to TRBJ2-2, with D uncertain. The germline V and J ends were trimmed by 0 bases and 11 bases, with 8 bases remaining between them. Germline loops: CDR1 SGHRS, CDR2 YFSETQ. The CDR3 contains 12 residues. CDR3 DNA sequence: TGCGCCAGCAGCTTGGAACAGTATGAGCTGTTTTTT. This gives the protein CASSLEQYELFF.

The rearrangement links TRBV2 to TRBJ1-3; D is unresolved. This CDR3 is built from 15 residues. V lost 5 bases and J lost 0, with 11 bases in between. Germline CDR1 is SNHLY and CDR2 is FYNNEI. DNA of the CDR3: TGTGCCAGCAGTAGGGAGGTCCTCTCTGGAAACACCATATATTTT. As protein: CASSREVLSGNTIYF. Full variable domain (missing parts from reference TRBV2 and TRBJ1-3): EPEVTQTPSHQVTQMGQEVILRCVPISNHLYFYWYRQILGQKVEFLVSFYNNEISEKSEIFDDQFSVERPDGSNFTLKIRSTKLEDSAMYFCASSREVLSGNTIYFGEGSWLTVV.

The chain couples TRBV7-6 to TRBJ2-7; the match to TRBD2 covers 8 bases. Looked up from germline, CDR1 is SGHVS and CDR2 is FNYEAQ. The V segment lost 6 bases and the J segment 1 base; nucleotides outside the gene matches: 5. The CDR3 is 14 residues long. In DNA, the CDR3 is TGTGCCAGCAGTCCCCGGGGGGGATCCTACGAGCAGTACTTC. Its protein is CASSPRGGSYEQYF.

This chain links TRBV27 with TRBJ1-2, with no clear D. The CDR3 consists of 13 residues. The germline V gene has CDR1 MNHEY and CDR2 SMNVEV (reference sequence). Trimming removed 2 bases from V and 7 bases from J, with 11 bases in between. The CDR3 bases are TGTGCCAGCAGTTTAGTCGGGTCCACTGGCTACACCTTC. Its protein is CASSLVGSTGYTF.

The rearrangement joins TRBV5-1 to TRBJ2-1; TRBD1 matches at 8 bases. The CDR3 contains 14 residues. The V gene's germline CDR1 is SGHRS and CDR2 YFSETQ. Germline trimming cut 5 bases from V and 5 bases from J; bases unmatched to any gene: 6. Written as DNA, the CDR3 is TGCGCCAGCAGGCCCCAGGGGGCTAACAATGAGCAGTTCTTC. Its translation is CASRPQGANNEQFF.

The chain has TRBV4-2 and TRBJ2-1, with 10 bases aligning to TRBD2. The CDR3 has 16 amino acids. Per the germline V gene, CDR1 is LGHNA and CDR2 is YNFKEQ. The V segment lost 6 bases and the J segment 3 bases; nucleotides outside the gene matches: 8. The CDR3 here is CASSQTSGSYYNEQFF. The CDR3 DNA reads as TGTGCCAGCAGTCAGACTAGCGGGTCCTACTACAATGAGCAGTTCTTC.

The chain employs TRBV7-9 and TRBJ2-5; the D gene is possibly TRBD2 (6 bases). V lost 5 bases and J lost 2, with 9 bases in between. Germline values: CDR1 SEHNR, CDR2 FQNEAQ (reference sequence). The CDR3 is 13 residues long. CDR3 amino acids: CASSPGLQETQYF. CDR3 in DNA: TGTGCCAGCAGCCCGGGACTGCAAGAGACCCAGTACTTC.

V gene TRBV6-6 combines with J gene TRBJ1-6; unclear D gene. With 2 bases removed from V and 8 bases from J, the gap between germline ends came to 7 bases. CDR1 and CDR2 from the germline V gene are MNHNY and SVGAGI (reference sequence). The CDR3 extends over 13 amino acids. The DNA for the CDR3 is TGTGCCAGCAGTTACGGGCCTCATTCACCCCTCCACTTT. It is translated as CASSYGPHSPLHF.

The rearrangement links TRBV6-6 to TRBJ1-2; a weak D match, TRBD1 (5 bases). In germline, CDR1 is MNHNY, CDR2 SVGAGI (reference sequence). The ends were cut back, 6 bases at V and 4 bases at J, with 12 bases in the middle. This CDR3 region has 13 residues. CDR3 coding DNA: TGTGCCAGCAGCCCCAGGGCTTTCTATGGCTACACCTTC. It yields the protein CASSPRAFYGYTF.

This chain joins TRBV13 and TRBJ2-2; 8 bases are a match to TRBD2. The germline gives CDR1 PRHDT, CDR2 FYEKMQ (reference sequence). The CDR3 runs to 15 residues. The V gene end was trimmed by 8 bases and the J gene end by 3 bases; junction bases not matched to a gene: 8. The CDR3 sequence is CASSRAGGYTGELFF. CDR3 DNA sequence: TGTGCCAGCTCCAGGGCGGGGGGTTACACCGGGGAGCTGTTTTTT.

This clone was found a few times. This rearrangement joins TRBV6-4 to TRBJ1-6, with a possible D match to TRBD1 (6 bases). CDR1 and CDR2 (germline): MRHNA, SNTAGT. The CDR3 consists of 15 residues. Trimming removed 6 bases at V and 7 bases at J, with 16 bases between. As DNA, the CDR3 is TGTGCCAGCAGCTCATTCCCCCAGGGGAATTCACCCCTCCACTTT. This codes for CASSSFPQGNSPLHF.

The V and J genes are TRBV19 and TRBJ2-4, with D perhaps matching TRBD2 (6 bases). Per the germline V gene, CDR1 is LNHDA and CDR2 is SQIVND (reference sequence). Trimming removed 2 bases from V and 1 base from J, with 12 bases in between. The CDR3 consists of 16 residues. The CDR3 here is CASSIRREGAKNIQYF. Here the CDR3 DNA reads TGTGCCAGTAGTATAAGGAGGGAAGGGGCCAAAAACATTCAGTACTTC.

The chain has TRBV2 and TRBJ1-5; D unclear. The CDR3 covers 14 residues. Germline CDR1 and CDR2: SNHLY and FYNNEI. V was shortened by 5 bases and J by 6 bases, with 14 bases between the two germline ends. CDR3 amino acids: CASSPTPVGQPQHF. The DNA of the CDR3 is TGTGCCAGCAGTCCGACTCCAGTCGGTCAGCCCCAGCATTTT.

This CDR3 reads CASSPSGNWNTGELFF. In DNA form, the CDR3 reads TGTGCCAGCAGCCCCTCGGGAAATTGGAACACCGGGGAGCTGTTTTTT. The chain is built from TRBV7-6 and TRBJ2-2, with D possibly TRBD2 on 5 matching bases. The CDR3 loop spans 16 amino acids. Germline assignment: CDR1 SGHVS and CDR2 FNYEAQ. Trimming left V 5 bases short and J 1 base short, with 14 bases between.

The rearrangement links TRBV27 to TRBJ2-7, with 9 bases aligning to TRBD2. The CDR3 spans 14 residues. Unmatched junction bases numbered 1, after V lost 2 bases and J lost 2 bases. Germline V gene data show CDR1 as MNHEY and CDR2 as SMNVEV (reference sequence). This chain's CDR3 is CASSLAGGPYEQYF. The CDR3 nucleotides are TGTGCCAGCAGTTTAGCGGGAGGGCCCTACGAGCAGTACTTC.

CDR3 DNA sequence: TGTGCCAGCCAGGAATCGAATCTCTACGAGCAGTACTTC. Protein: CASQESNLYEQYF. The rearrangement joins TRBV2 to TRBJ2-7, with D unclear. Trimming took 8 bases from V and 3 from J, leaving 14 bases between them. The CDR3 runs 13 residues. Germline-derived CDR1 and CDR2 are SNHLY and FYNNEI.

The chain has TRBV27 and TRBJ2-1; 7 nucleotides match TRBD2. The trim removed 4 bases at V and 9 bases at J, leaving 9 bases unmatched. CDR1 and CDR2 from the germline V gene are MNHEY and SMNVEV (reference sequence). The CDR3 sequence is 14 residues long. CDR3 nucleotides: TGTGCCAGCAGTTACAGATCCTCGGGGGGTGAGCAGTTCTTC. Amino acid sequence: CASSYRSSGGEQFF.

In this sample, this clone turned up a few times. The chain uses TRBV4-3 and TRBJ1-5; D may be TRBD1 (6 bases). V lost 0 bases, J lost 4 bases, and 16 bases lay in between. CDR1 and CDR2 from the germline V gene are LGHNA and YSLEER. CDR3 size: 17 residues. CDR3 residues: CASSQDLGSRGNQPQHF. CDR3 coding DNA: TGCGCCAGCAGCCAAGATCTGGGTAGCAGGGGAAATCAGCCCCAGCATTTT.

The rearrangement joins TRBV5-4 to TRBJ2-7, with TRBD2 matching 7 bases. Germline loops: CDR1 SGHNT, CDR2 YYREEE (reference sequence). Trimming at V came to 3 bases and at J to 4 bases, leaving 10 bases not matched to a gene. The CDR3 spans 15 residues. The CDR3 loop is CASSSGGGGGYEQYF. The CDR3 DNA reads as TGTGCCAGCAGCTCGGGGGGTGGCGGGGGTTACGAGCAGTACTTC.

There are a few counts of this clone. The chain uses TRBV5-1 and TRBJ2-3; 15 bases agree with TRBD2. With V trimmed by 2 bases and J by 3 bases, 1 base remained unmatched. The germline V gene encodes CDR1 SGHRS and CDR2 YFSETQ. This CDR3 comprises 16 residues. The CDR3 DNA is TGCGCCAGCAGCTTCGGGACTAGCGGGGGGACAGATACGCAGTATTTT. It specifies CASSFGTSGGTDTQYF.

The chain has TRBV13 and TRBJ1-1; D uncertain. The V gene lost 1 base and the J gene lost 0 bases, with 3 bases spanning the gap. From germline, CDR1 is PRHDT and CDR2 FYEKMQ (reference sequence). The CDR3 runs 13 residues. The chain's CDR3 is CASSLELNTEAFF. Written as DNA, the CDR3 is TGTGCCAGCAGCTTAGAGCTGAACACTGAAGCTTTCTTT.

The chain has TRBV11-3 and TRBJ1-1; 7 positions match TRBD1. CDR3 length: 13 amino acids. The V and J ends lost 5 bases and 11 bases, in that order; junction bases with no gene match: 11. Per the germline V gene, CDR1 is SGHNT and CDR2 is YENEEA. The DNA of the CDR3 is TGTGCCAGCAGCCAAACTAGGACAGGAGAGGCTTTCTTT. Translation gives CASSQTRTGEAFF.

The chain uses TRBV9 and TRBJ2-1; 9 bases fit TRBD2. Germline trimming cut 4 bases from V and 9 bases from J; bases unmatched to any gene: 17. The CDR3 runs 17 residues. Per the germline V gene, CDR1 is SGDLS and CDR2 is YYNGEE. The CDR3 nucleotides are TGTGCCAGCAGCCCACCACAAGGGCGGGGGGGCCCGGCTGAGCAGTTCTTC. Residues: CASSPPQGRGGPAEQFF.

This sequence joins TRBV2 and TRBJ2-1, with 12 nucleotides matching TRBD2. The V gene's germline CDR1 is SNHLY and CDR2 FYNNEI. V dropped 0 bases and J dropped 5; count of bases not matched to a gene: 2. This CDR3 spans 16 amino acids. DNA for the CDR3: TGTGCCAGCAGTGAAGCCCGACTAGCGGGGGACAATGAGCAGTTCTTC. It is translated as CASSEARLAGDNEQFF. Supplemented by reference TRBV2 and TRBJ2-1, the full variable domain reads EPEVTQTPSHQVTQMGQEVILRCVPISNHLYFYWYRQILGQKVEFLVSFYNNEISEKSEIFDDQFSVERPDGSNFTLKIRSTKLEDSAMYFCASSEARLAGDNEQFFGPGTRLTVL.

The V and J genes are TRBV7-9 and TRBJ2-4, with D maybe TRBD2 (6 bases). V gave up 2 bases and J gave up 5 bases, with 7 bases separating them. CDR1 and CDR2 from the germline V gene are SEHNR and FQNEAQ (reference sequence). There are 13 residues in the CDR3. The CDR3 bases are TGTGCCAGCAGCTTATCGGGAGAAAACATTCAGTACTTC. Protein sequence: CASSLSGENIQYF. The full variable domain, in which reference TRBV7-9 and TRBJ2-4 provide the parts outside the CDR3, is DTGVSQNPRHKITKRGQNVTFRCDPISEHNRLYWYRQTLGQGPEFLTYFQNEAQLEKSRLLSDRFSAERPKGSFSTLEIQRTEQGDSAMYLCASSLSGENIQYFGAGTRLSVL.

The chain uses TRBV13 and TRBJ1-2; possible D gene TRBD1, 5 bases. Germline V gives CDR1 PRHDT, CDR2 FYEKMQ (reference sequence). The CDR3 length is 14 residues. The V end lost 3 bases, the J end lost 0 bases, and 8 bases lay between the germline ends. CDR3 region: CASSFTGPNYGYTF. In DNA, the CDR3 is TGTGCCAGCAGCTTTACAGGACCTAACTATGGCTACACCTTC.

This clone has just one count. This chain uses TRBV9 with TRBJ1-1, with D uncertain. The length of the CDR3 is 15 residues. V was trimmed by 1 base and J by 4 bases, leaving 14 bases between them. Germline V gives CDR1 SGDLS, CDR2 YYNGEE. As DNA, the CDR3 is TGTGCCAGCAGCGTAATCGGCAGCGCGGGCACTGAAGCTTTCTTT. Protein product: CASSVIGSAGTEAFF.

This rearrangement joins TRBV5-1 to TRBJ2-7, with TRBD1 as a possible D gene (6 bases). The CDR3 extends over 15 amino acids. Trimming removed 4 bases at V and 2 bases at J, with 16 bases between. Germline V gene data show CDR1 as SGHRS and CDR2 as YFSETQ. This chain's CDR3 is CASSGSQGFPYEQYF. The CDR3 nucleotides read TGCGCCAGCAGCGGATCACAGGGATTCCCCTACGAGCAGTACTTC. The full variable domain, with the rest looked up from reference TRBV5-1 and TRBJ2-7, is KAGVTQTPRYLIKTRGQQVTLSCSPISGHRSVSWYQQTPGQGLQFLFEYFSETQRNKGNFPGRFSGRQFSNSRSEMNVSTLELGDSALYLCASSGSQGFPYEQYFGPGTRLTVT.

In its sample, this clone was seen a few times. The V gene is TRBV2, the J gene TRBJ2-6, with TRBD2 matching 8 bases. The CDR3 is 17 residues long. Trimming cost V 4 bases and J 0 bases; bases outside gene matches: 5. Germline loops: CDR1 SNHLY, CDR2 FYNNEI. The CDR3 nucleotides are TGTGCCAGCAGTGGGTTAGCGGGATCCTCTGGGGCCAACGTCCTGACTTTC. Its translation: CASSGLAGSSGANVLTF.

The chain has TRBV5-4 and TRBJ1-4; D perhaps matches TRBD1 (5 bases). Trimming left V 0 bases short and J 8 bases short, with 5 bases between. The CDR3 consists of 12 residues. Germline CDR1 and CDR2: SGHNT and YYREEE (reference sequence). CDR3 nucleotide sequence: TGTGCCAGCAGCTTGGGACAGGAAAAACTGTTTTTT. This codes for CASSLGQEKLFF. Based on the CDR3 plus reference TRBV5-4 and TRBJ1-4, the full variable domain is ETGVTQSPTHLIKTRGQQVTLRCSSQSGHNTVSWYQQALGQGPQFIFQYYREEENGRGNFPPRFSGLQFPNYSSELNVNALELDDSALYLCASSLGQEKLFFGSGTQLSVL.